One and the same sample provided the 23 T cell receptor beta chains below, sequenced in a study of beta chain features in type 1 diabetes. Reverse transcribing all isolated RNA meant expressed TCRB transcripts were sequenced. Only in-frame clones appear in the TCRdb table, and some are missing; sequencing was by immunoSEQ multiplex PCR. This repertoire shows about 290,000 clones, 7.5% to 9.5% found once; its top ten account for approximately 0.93%. The source material was central memory CD4+ T cells from blood. Every receptor here comes from a woman under 30 in good health.

This clone occurred a few times. CDR3 protein: CASSLYGQQTEAFF. For the CDR3, the DNA is TGTGCCAGCAGCTTGTATGGACAACAGACTGAAGCTTTCTTT. This chain joins TRBV5-5 and TRBJ1-1; weak D call: TRBD1 (5 bases). This CDR3 is built from 14 residues. Trimming stripped 1 base from V and 5 bases from J, with 12 bases between. Germline V gene sequence: CDR1 SGHKS, CDR2 YYEKEE (reference sequence).

The gene calls are TRBV5-1 and TRBJ1-1, with D possibly matching TRBD1 (5 bases). The CDR3 is 14 amino acids. Trimming removed 5 bases from V and 0 bases from J, with 11 bases in between. Germline loops: CDR1 SGHRS, CDR2 YFSETQ. This chain's CDR3 is CASRVDNMNTEAFF. CDR3 sequence (DNA): TGCGCCAGCAGGGTGGACAACATGAACACTGAAGCTTTCTTT.

This clone was observed a handful of times. This chain joins TRBV5-6 and TRBJ1-5, with D possibly being TRBD1 (5 bases). Trimming removed 3 bases at V and 7 bases at J, with 14 bases between. CDR1 and CDR2 from the germline V gene are SGHDT and YYEEEE. This CDR3 spans 14 amino acids. CDR3 loop: CASSWRGAQQPQHF. In nucleotides, the CDR3 is TGTGCCAGCAGCTGGCGCGGGGCTCAGCAGCCCCAGCATTTT.

This clone has just a few counts. The chain is built from TRBV29-1 and TRBJ1-2, with D unresolved. Germline lookup yields CDR1 SQVTM and CDR2 ANQGSEA. CDR3 size: 12 residues. Between the trimmed V and J ends, which lost 2 bases and 7 bases, there was a span of 11 bases. The CDR3 coding sequence is TGCAGCGTTGAACGTGGGTATGGTGGCTACACCTTC. Residues: CSVERGYGGYTF.

The table lists this clone with a few counts. This rearrangement joins TRBV5-1 to TRBJ2-7, with TRBD2 as a possible D gene (5 bases). CDR3 length: 16 residues. CDR1 is SGHRS, CDR2 YFSETQ, per germline. Trimming pared 2 bases from V and 3 bases from J, leaving 18 bases between. This CDR3 reads CASSLDVGSDFYEQYV. CDR3 DNA sequence: TGCGCCAGCAGCTTAGACGTCGGGTCGGACTTCTACGAGCAGTACGTC.

V and J are TRBV27 and TRBJ2-5; D is uncertain. This CDR3 has 13 amino acids. The V end was cut by 0 bases, the J end by 8 bases, with 10 bases between. CDR1 is MNHEY and CDR2 is SMNVEV in the germline V gene (reference sequence). The chain's CDR3 is CASSLSPGSTQYF. DNA of the CDR3: TGTGCCAGCAGTTTATCCCCTGGTAGTACCCAGTACTTC.

This clone was seen a few times. The chain combines TRBV7-3 with TRBJ2-3, with 7 bases fitting TRBD1. Germline V CDR1 and CDR2: SGHTA, FQGTGA. This CDR3 comprises 14 residues. Losses at the gene ends were 5 bases for V and 4 bases for J; bases not matched to a gene: 6. CDR3 amino acids: CASSPTGSSDTQYF. DNA of the CDR3: TGTGCCAGCAGCCCGACAGGGAGCTCAGATACGCAGTATTTT.

The V gene is TRBV11-2, the J gene TRBJ2-5, with 10 bases matching TRBD1. The germline V gene has CDR1 SGHAT and CDR2 FQNNGV. J was trimmed by 5 bases and V by 3 bases; bases with no gene match: 3. The CDR3 totals 14 residues. DNA for the CDR3: TGTGCCAGCAGCTTCCGGGACAGGGGTGAGACCCAGTACTTC. Its translation is CASSFRDRGETQYF. The entire variable domain, with the rest obtained from reference TRBV11-2 and TRBJ2-5, is as follows: EAGVAQSPRYKIIEKRQSVAFWCNPISGHATLYWYQQILGQGPKLLIQFQNNGVVDDSQLPKDRFSAERLKGVDSTLKIQPAKLEDSAVYLCASSFRDRGETQYFGPGTRLLVL.

This clone was seen more than once but under ten times. The chain uses TRBV19 and TRBJ2-1; 8 nucleotides match TRBD2. Trimming took 1 base from V and 13 from J; bases not matched to a gene: 9. Germline CDR1 LNHDA, CDR2 SQIVND (reference sequence). This CDR3 has 14 residues. The CDR3 DNA follows: TGTGCCAGTAGTATAGTCTCATCCGGGACTAGTCAGTTCTTC. This codes for CASSIVSSGTSQFF. Together with reference TRBV19 and TRBJ2-1, the CDR3 gives the full variable domain: DGGITQSPKYLFRKEGQNVTLSCEQNLNHDAMYWYRQDPGQGLRLIYYSQIVNDFQKGDIAEGYSVSREKKESFPLTVTSAQKNPTAFYLCASSIVSSGTSQFFGPGTRLTVL.

This rearrangement joins TRBV19 to TRBJ1-2, with D possibly being TRBD1 (5 bases). The CDR3 spans 16 residues. Between the trimmed V and J ends, which lost 1 base and 7 bases, there was a span of 19 bases. Germline CDR1 and CDR2: LNHDA and SQIVND (reference sequence). The chain's CDR3 is CASSIGGGGRTVGYTF. The CDR3 DNA reads TGTGCCAGTAGTATAGGCGGCGGGGGACGAACAGTTGGCTACACCTTC.

This sequence joins TRBV29-1 and TRBJ1-2; the match to TRBD1 covers 8 bases. V lost 5 bases to trimming and J lost 8 bases; unmatched junction nucleotides: 13. Germline V gives CDR1 SQVTM, CDR2 ANQGSEA. The CDR3 is made up of 14 amino acids. The CDR3 region has the DNA TGCAGCGTTCCTAGGACAGGGACGTACCACGGCTACACCTTC. This codes for CSVPRTGTYHGYTF.

This sequence joins TRBV21-1 and TRBJ2-3; the table's TRBD2 call for D was not verified on the DNA. TRBV21-1 counts as a pseudogene. The CDR3 runs to 17 residues. Here the CDR3 reads CASSKEGVSGDTDTQYF. The DNA of the CDR3 is TGTGCCAGCAGCAAAGAAGGGGTTAGCGGGGACACAGATACGCAGTATTTT.

V usage is TRBV7-9 and J usage is TRBJ1-1, with 7 bases identical to TRBD1. This CDR3 contains 16 residues. Germline V gene data show CDR1 as SEHNR and CDR2 as FQNEAQ (reference sequence). V gave up 6 bases and J gave up 4 bases; unmatched junction bases: 14. For the CDR3, the DNA is TGTGCCAGCAGTACCCGACAGGGTTCATCGGGCACTGAAGCTTTCTTT. Its protein is CASSTRQGSSGTEAFF.

The chain has TRBV20-1 and TRBJ1-2, with D tentatively TRBD1 (5 bases). The CDR3 covers 10 residues. The germline gives CDR1 DFQATT, CDR2 SNEGSKA (reference sequence). Between the trimmed V and J ends, which lost 5 bases and 7 bases, there was a span of 8 bases. The CDR3 DNA follows: TGCAGTGCTCAGGGAGGTGGCTACACCTTC. This gives the protein CSAQGGGYTF.

This clone was counted between two and nine times. The chain carries TRBV11-3 and TRBJ2-1, with D hard to call. The CDR3 is 16 residues long. Germline V gene sequence: CDR1 SGHNT, CDR2 YENEEA. V gave up 1 base and J gave up 9 bases, with 19 bases separating them. The CDR3 DNA follows: TGTGCCAGCAGCTTAGTCGCGACGGCCTTAGGTGGTGAGCAGTTCTTC. Its protein product is CASSLVATALGGEQFF.

The rearrangement joins TRBV5-1 to TRBJ2-1; TRBD2 matches 8 bases. The V and J ends lost 0 bases and 8 bases, in that order; junction bases with no gene match: 4. This CDR3 is 14 amino acids long. Looked up from germline, CDR1 is SGHRS and CDR2 is YFSETQ. The CDR3 region is CASSLERGWDEQFF. DNA for the CDR3: TGCGCCAGCAGCTTGGAGCGGGGGTGGGATGAGCAGTTCTTC.

This clone was picked up many times. This chain links TRBV2 with TRBJ2-3; TRBD1 matches 7 bases. Trimming cost V 7 bases and J 4 bases; bases outside gene matches: 8. Germline CDR1 reads SNHLY; CDR2 reads FYNNEI. The CDR3 loop spans 14 amino acids. CDR3 in DNA: TGTGCCAGCACCCCCAACAGGGGTCCAGATACGCAGTATTTT. It is translated as CASTPNRGPDTQYF.

The chain combines TRBV7-2 with TRBJ2-5, with 10 bases that match TRBD2. Germline CDR1 SGHTA, CDR2 FQGNSA. The V segment lost 2 bases and the J segment 3 bases; nucleotides outside the gene matches: 6. The CDR3 spans 16 residues. The CDR3 protein is CASSLWVAGGKETQYF. CDR3 DNA sequence: TGTGCCAGCAGCTTATGGGTAGCGGGGGGAAAAGAGACCCAGTACTTC.

There are a few counts of this clone. The J gene is TRBJ1-2, the V gene TRBV6-5; tentatively, D is TRBD1 (6 bases). Trimming stripped 6 bases from V and 5 bases from J, with 16 bases between. This CDR3 spans 14 amino acids. Germline V lookup: CDR1 MNHEY, CDR2 SVGAGI. The CDR3 DNA follows: TGTGCCAGCAGGGACCCGGGACATTCTTATGGCTACACCTTC. It codes for CASRDPGHSYGYTF.

This clone has more than one count but fewer than ten. The chain carries TRBV28 and TRBJ1-1; D is ambiguous. Trimming shortened V by 7 bases and J by 0 bases, and 9 bases separated the two germline ends. The CDR3 consists of 13 residues. Per the germline V gene, CDR1 is MDHEN and CDR2 is SYDVKM. This chain's CDR3 is CASKRFLNTEAFF. For the CDR3, the DNA is TGTGCCAGCAAGCGTTTTCTGAACACTGAAGCTTTCTTT.

A note on this clone: This sequence is one base from a far larger clone and is likely a read error. In nucleotides, the CDR3 is TGTGCCTGGAGGCTCGGGCGGAACTCCTACGAGCAGTACTTC. This sequence encodes CAWRLGRNSYEQYF. V gene TRBV30 combines with J gene TRBJ2-7; D not resolved. The V end was cut by 3 bases, the J end by 0 bases, with 12 bases between. The V gene's germline CDR1 is GTSNPN and CDR2 SVGIG (reference sequence). This CDR3 is built from 14 residues.

This clone showed up many times. The rearrangement links TRBV21-1 to TRBJ2-7. TRBV21-1 is assigned pseudogene status. The CDR3 consists of 10 residues. CDR3 loop: CASSSYEQYF. The CDR3 nucleotides are TGTGCCAGCAGCAGTTACGAGCAGTACTTC.

This clone showed up just a few times. The CDR3: CASSPAIGPRGNTEAFF. The CDR3 DNA follows: TGTGCCAGCTCACCGGCCATCGGTCCACGGGGCAACACTGAAGCTTTCTTT. V is TRBV18 and J is TRBJ1-1, with D maybe TRBD1 (5 bases). The CDR3 spans 17 residues. The ends were cut back, 3 bases at V and 2 bases at J, with 19 bases in the middle. Germline V gene sequence: CDR1 KGHSH, CDR2 LQKENI.